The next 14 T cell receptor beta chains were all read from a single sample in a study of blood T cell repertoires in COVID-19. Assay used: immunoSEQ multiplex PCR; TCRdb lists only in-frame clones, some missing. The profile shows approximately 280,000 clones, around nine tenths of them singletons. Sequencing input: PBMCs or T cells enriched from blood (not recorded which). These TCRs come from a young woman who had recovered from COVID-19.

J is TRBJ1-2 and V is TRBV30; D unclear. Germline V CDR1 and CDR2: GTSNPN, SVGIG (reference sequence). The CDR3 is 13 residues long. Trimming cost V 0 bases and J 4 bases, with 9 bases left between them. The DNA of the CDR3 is TGTGCCTGGAGTGTACTCGGTAGCTATGGCTACACCTTC. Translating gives CAWSVLGSYGYTF.

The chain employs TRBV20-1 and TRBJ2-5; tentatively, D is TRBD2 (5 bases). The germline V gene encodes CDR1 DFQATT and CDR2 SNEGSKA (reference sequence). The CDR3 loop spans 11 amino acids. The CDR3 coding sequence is TGCATCCCTACGTCGGCGGGGACCCAGTACTTC. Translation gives CIPTSAGTQYF.

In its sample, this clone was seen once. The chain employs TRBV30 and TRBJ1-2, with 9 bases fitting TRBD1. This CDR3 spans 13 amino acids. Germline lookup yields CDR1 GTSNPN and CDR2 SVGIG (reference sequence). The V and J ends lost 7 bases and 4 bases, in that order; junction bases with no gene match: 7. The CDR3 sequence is CASPGQGSYGYTF. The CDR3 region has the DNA TGTGCCTCCCCGGGACAGGGTAGCTATGGCTACACCTTC.

In DNA, the CDR3 is TGCGCCAGCAGCCAAGAGCGGGGAGTGGGGACTAATTCACCCCTCCACTTT. Amino acids: CASSQERGVGTNSPLHF. V and J are TRBV4-3 and TRBJ1-6; D perhaps matches TRBD1 (5 bases). Per germline, CDR1 LGHNA and CDR2 YSLEER. This CDR3 comprises 17 residues. V was pared by 0 bases and J by 6 bases, with 15 bases between.

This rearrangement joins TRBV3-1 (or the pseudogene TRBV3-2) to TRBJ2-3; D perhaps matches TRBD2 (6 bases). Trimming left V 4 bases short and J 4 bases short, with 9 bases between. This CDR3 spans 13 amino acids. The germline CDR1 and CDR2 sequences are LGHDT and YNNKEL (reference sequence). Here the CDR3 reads CASSPWEADTQYF. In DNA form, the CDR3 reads TGTGCCAGCAGCCCGTGGGAGGCAGATACGCAGTATTTT.

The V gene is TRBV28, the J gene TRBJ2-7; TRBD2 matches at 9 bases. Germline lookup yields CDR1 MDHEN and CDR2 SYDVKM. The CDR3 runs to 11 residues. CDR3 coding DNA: TGTGCGGCGGGAGGGAACTACGAGCAGTACTTC. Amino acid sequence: CAAGGNYEQYF.

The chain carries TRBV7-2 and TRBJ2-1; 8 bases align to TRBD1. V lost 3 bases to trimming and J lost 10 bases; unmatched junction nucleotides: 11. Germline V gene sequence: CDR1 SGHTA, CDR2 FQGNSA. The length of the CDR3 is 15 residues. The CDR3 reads CASSFVGQGAGEQFF. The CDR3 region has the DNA TGTGCCAGCAGCTTCGTCGGGCAGGGGGCTGGCGAGCAGTTCTTC. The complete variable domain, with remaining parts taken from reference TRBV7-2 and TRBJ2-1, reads GAGVSQSPSNKVTEKGKDVELRCDPISGHTALYWYRQSLGQGLEFLIYFQGNSAPDKSGLPSDRFSAERTGGSVSTLTIQRTQQEDSAVYLCASSFVGQGAGEQFFGPGTRLTVL.

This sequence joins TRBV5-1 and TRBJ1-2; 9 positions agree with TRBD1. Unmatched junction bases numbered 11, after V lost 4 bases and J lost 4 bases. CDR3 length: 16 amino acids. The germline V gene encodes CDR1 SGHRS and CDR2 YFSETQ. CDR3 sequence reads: CASSRPGTGTIYGYTF. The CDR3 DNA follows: TGCGCCAGCAGCAGACCCGGGACAGGGACCATCTATGGCTACACCTTC.

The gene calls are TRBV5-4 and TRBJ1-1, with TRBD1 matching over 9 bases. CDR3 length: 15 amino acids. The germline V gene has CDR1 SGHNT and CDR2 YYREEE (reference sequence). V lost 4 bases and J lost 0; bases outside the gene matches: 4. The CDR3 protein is CASSPTGGMNTEAFF. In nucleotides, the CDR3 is TGTGCCAGCAGCCCGACAGGGGGGATGAACACTGAAGCTTTCTTT.

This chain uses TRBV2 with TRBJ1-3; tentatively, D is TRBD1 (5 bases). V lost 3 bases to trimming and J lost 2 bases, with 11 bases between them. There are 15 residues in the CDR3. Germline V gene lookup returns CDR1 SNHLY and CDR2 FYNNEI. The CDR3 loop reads CASSDPSGAGNTIYF. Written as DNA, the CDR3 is TGTGCCAGCAGTGATCCCTCGGGGGCTGGAAACACCATATATTTT. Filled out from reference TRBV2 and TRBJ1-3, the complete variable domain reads EPEVTQTPSHQVTQMGQEVILRCVPISNHLYFYWYRQILGQKVEFLVSFYNNEISEKSEIFDDQFSVERPDGSNFTLKIRSTKLEDSAMYFCASSDPSGAGNTIYFGEGSWLTVV.

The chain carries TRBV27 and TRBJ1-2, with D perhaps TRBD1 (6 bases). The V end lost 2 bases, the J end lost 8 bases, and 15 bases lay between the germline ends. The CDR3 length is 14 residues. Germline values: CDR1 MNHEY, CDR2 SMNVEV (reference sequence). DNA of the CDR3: TGTGCCAGCAGTTTACAGGGACATTTTAGCGGCTACACCTTC. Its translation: CASSLQGHFSGYTF.

The CDR3 DNA is TGTGCCAGCAAGCGGGAATATGAGCAGTTCTTC. It translates to CASKREYEQFF. The V and J genes are TRBV6-5 and TRBJ2-1, with 7 positions matching TRBD2. The CDR3 spans 11 residues. Germline V gives CDR1 MNHEY, CDR2 SVGAGI. Trimming at V came to 7 bases and at J to 8 bases, leaving 2 bases not matched to a gene.

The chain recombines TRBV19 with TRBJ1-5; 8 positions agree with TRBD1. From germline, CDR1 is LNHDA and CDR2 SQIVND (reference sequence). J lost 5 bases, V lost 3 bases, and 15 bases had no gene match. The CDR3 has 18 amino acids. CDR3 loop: CASSIDPSRTGRDQPQHF. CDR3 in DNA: TGTGCCAGTAGTATCGATCCGAGTCGGACAGGGAGGGATCAGCCCCAGCATTTT.

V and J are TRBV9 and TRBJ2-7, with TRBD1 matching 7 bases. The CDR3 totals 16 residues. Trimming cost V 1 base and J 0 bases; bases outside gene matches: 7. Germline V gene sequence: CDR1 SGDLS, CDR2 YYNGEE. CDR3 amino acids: CASSVSEGQNSYEQYF. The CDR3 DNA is TGTGCCAGCAGCGTAAGTGAGGGACAGAACTCCTACGAGCAGTACTTC.